Presented here are 23 T cell receptor beta chains from one specimen sequenced in a study of T cell changes during pregnancy in multiple sclerosis. Method: immunoSEQ multiplex PCR; TCRdb's copy keeps in-frame clones and lacks some. This table holds some 80,000 clones, 90% to 95% found once. The sample in question was peripheral blood, obtained in the second trimester of pregnancy. The origin of the receptors is a female donor with multiple sclerosis, enrolled in a pregnancy study.

The chain links TRBV7-2 to TRBJ2-1; no reliable D call. This CDR3 is built from 14 residues. The germline V gene has CDR1 SGHTA and CDR2 FQGNSA. Trimming shortened V by 1 base and J by 6 bases, and 10 bases separated the two germline ends. This CDR3 is CASSLGGTTNEQFF. The CDR3, as DNA: TGTGCCAGCAGCTTAGGTGGCACCACCAATGAGCAGTTCTTC.

CDR3 nucleotides: TGCGCCAGCAGCTTGGAACGGGAAGGCTACACCTTC. Translating gives CASSLEREGYTF. V gene TRBV5-1 combines with J gene TRBJ1-2; no clear D gene. The CDR3 consists of 12 residues. V shed 0 bases and J shed 8 bases, with 8 bases lying between them. Germline V gene sequence: CDR1 SGHRS, CDR2 YFSETQ.

The chain links TRBV27 to TRBJ2-7; no definite D call. This CDR3 is 13 amino acids long. The germline V gene encodes CDR1 MNHEY and CDR2 SMNVEV (reference sequence). The V and J ends lost 6 bases and 3 bases respectively, with 12 bases between them. CDR3 protein: CASSQTTYYEQYF. The CDR3 DNA sequence: TGTGCCAGCAGCCAAACCACTTACTACGAGCAGTACTTC.

The chain joins TRBV23-1 to TRBJ2-7; TRBD1 matches at 9 bases. TRBV23-1 is placed among ORFs of uncertain function. V was pared by 2 bases and J by 5 bases, with 4 bases of the junction left unmatched. CDR3 length: 14 amino acids. Here the CDR3 DNA reads TGCGCCAGCAGTCAAGAGGGACAGGGCCACGAGCAGTACTTC. Its protein is CASSQEGQGHEQYF.

This chain joins TRBV18 and TRBJ1-4, with TRBD1 identical over 7 bases. The V and J ends lost 2 bases and 4 bases, in that order; junction bases with no gene match: 7. Per germline, CDR1 KGHSH and CDR2 LQKENI. CDR3 length equals 16 residues. The DNA of the CDR3 is TGTGCCAGCTCACCAACCGGACAGGACCTTAATGAAAAACTGTTTTTT. Encoded protein: CASSPTGQDLNEKLFF.

The J gene is TRBJ2-1, the V gene TRBV30, with TRBD2 matching over 9 bases. The V gene's germline CDR1 is GTSNPN and CDR2 SVGIG (reference sequence). Germline trimming cut 0 bases from V and 1 base from J; bases unmatched to any gene: 10. This CDR3 region has 18 residues. Here the CDR3 reads CAWSVRIRTSDSYNEQFF. Here the CDR3 DNA reads TGTGCCTGGAGTGTACGGATTAGGACTAGCGATTCCTACAATGAGCAGTTCTTC.

J is TRBJ2-3 and V is TRBV5-1; D gene unclear. V was trimmed by 4 bases and J by 1 base, leaving 4 bases between them. The CDR3 totals 12 residues. Germline V CDR1 and CDR2: SGHRS, YFSETQ. For the CDR3, the DNA is TGCGCCAGCAGCCCTGGCACAGATACGCAGTATTTT. Translated: CASSPGTDTQYF.

The rearrangement joins TRBV6-5 to TRBJ2-7; 9 nucleotides line up with TRBD1. Looked up from germline, CDR1 is MNHEY and CDR2 is SVGAGI. The V gene end was trimmed by 6 bases and the J gene end by 7 bases; junction bases not matched to a gene: 7. The CDR3 runs 13 residues. The CDR3: CASREGQGREQYF. The CDR3 DNA reads as TGTGCCAGCAGAGAGGGACAGGGAAGGGAGCAGTACTTC.

This chain uses TRBV28 with TRBJ2-7; TRBD2 matches at 10 bases. The CDR3 is made up of 15 amino acids. With 1 base clipped from V and 5 bases from J, the junction kept 5 bases outside the gene matches. Per germline, CDR1 MDHEN and CDR2 SYDVKM. The CDR3 region has the DNA TGTGCCAGCAGTTTATTAGGACTAGCGGACCACGAGCAGTACTTC. Translation: CASSLLGLADHEQYF.

The chain has TRBV9 and TRBJ1-2; 10 positions match TRBD1. This CDR3 has 14 amino acids. J lost 6 bases, V lost 2 bases, and 4 bases had no gene match. Germline values: CDR1 SGDLS, CDR2 YYNGEE. Written as DNA, the CDR3 is TGTGCCAGCAGCGTTTTCGGGACAGGGGATGGCTACACCTTC. It encodes CASSVFGTGDGYTF.

V and J are TRBV10-3 and TRBJ1-3; possibly TRBD1 for D (5 bases). This CDR3 region has 16 residues. With 3 bases removed from V and 0 bases from J, the gap between germline ends came to 12 bases. Germline V gene lookup returns CDR1 ENHRY and CDR2 SYGVKD. CDR3 DNA sequence: TGTGCCATCAGTGAAACAGGCACGCCCTCTGGAAACACCATATATTTT. It translates to CAISETGTPSGNTIYF.

The chain recombines TRBV10-3 with TRBJ2-5; D might be TRBD2 (5 bases). V lost 2 bases and J 4 bases, leaving 5 bases between the germline ends. The V gene's germline CDR1 is ENHRY and CDR2 SYGVKD. The CDR3 runs 12 residues. The CDR3 DNA reads TGTGCCATCAGTGAGGAGGGAGAGACCCAGTACTTC. Encoded protein: CAISEEGETQYF.

This chain connects TRBV2 to TRBJ2-7; possible D gene TRBD1, 5 bases. The CDR3 length is 14 residues. Deletions cut 9 bases from V and 4 bases from J, with 19 bases between. Germline V gene sequence: CDR1 SNHLY, CDR2 FYNNEI. In nucleotides, the CDR3 is TGTGCCAGACAGGTTACGGCCCACGGATACGAGCAGTACTTC. This translates into CARQVTAHGYEQYF.

The chain employs TRBV19 and TRBJ2-1; the match to TRBD2 covers 13 bases. Germline lookup yields CDR1 LNHDA and CDR2 SQIVND (reference sequence). The CDR3 runs to 16 residues. The V gene end was trimmed by 1 base and the J gene end by 7 bases; junction bases not matched to a gene: 4. Written as DNA, the CDR3 is TGTGCCAGTAGTATAGGGACTAGCGGGAGCCGAAATGAGCAGTTCTTC. Translating gives CASSIGTSGSRNEQFF.

The V and J genes are TRBV28 and TRBJ2-7; weak D call: TRBD1 (5 bases). CDR3 length equals 13 residues. Germline V gene data show CDR1 as MDHEN and CDR2 as SYDVKM. V lost 8 bases to trimming and J lost 2 bases, with 13 bases between them. In DNA, the CDR3 is TGTGCCAGCGAAGCTCAGGGTCCCTACGAGCAGTACTTC. Protein: CASEAQGPYEQYF.

V and J are TRBV5-1 and TRBJ2-3; D may be TRBD2 (6 bases). This CDR3 contains 17 residues. Germline CDR1 SGHRS, CDR2 YFSETQ. V dropped 0 bases and J dropped 0 bases, with 14 bases sitting between them. CDR3 DNA: TGCGCCAGCAGCTTGGGTATGGCGGGACCTAGCACAGATACGCAGTATTTT. It specifies CASSLGMAGPSTDTQYF.

The chain is built from TRBV27 and TRBJ2-1; the D gene is possibly TRBD1 (6 bases). Germline values: CDR1 MNHEY, CDR2 SMNVEV (reference sequence). The length of the CDR3 is 15 residues. V lost 5 bases to trimming and J lost 9 bases, with 20 bases between them. The CDR3 DNA reads TGTGCCAGCAGTACGCAGGGGTATGAGCCGCGTGAGCAGTTCTTC. Its translation: CASSTQGYEPREQFF.

V and J are TRBV7-6 and TRBJ2-1; 7 bases fit TRBD2. The CDR3 covers 16 residues. Trimming removed 1 base from V and 7 bases from J; junction bases left unmatched: 10. Germline V gives CDR1 SGHVS, CDR2 FNYEAQ. The CDR3 coding sequence is TGTGCCAGCAGCTTAGTTCCGGCGGGAGAGAGAAATGAGCAGTTCTTC. Encoded protein: CASSLVPAGERNEQFF.

The rearrangement links TRBV9 to TRBJ2-2, with 9 bases aligning to TRBD2. V dropped 2 bases and J dropped 1; count of bases not matched to a gene: 6. The CDR3 is made up of 17 amino acids. Germline CDR1 SGDLS, CDR2 YYNGEE. CDR3 sequence reads: CASSVQQTSGNTGELFF. For the CDR3, the DNA is TGTGCCAGCAGCGTCCAACAGACTAGCGGGAACACCGGGGAGCTGTTTTTT.

The chain couples TRBV29-1 to TRBJ2-3, with D perhaps TRBD2 (6 bases). This CDR3 has 11 residues. Germline CDR1 and CDR2: SQVTM and ANQGSEA. The ends were cut back, 6 bases at V and 7 bases at J, with 11 bases in the middle. CDR3 bases: TGCAGCGTGACTAGTCGCAATACGCAGTATTTT. Translating gives CSVTSRNTQYF.

The V gene is TRBV28, the J gene TRBJ2-1; 8 bases agree with TRBD2. V was clipped by 7 bases and J by 4 bases; unmatched bases: 6. The CDR3 extends over 14 amino acids. Looked up from germline, CDR1 is MDHEN and CDR2 is SYDVKM. The chain's CDR3 is CASIPGTRYNEQFF. The DNA for the CDR3 is TGTGCCAGCATACCCGGGACTAGGTACAATGAGCAGTTCTTC.

V usage is TRBV29-1 and J usage is TRBJ1-5; TRBD1 aligns across 7 bases. CDR3 size: 13 residues. Germline CDR1 and CDR2: SQVTM and ANQGSEA. With V trimmed by 6 bases and J by 4 bases, 6 bases remained unmatched. CDR3 in amino acids: CSVWDSPNQPQHF. The CDR3 nucleotides read TGCAGCGTGTGGGACAGCCCTAATCAGCCCCAGCATTTT.

Only one count was recorded for this clone. The chain is built from TRBV21-1 and TRBJ2-2; TRBD2 reflects the table's D call only, with no check against the DNA. TRBV21-1 is noted as a pseudogene. This CDR3 is built from 19 residues. The CDR3 nucleotides read TGTGCCAGCAGCAAAAGGAGGGGCCCAGGCTCCCTAAACACCGGGGAGCTGTTTTTT. Amino acid sequence: CASSKRRGPGSLNTGELFF.